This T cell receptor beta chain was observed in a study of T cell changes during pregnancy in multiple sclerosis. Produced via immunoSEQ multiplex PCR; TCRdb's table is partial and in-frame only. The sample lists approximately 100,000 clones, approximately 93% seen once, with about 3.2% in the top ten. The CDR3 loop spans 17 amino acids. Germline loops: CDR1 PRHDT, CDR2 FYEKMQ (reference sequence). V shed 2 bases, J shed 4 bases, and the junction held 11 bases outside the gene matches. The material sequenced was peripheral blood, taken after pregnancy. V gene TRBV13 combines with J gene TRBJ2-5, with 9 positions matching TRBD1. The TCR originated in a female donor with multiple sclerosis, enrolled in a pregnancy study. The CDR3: CASSLRGQGELGETQYF. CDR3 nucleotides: TGTGCCAGCAGCTTAAGGGGACAGGGAGAATTAGGAGAGACCCAGTACTTC.